A selection of T cell receptor beta chains follows, all from one sample in a study of CD8 T cells in ankylosing spondylitis. TCRdb analysed the 5' RACE reads with MiXCR anew, one entry per CDR3 protein. The sample lists about 800,000 distinct CDR3 sequences, 12% occurring once. Sequenced sample: blood, either unsorted or a sorted T cell fraction (not recorded which). The receptors come from a male donor with ankylosing spondylitis. Both conserved end residues are trimmed from each CDR3. The order of the fields is CDR3 protein, J gene, CDR3 length, V gene.

CDR3 protein: AITRTGANQETQY; J gene: TRBJ2-5; CDR3 length: 13; V gene: TRBV10-3
CDR3 protein: ASSDIRAGNTIY; J gene: TRBJ1-3; CDR3 length: 12; V gene: TRBV28
CDR3 protein: SASISGRANEQF; J gene: TRBJ2-1; CDR3 length: 12; V gene: TRBV20-1
CDR3 protein: ASSRGAGNGYT; J gene: TRBJ1-2; CDR3 length: 11; V gene: TRBV4-3
CDR3 protein: SVERGHEQY; J gene: TRBJ2-7; CDR3 length: 9; V gene: TRBV29-1
CDR3 protein: ASSLTSGTDTQY; J gene: TRBJ2-3; CDR3 length: 12; V gene: TRBV5-1
CDR3 protein: ASLRGQAIAVPQH; J gene: TRBJ1-5; CDR3 length: 13; V gene: TRBV28
CDR3 protein: ASSPTQLGGLVTGELF; J gene: TRBJ2-2; CDR3 length: 16; V gene: TRBV11-2
CDR3 protein: ASSSPSGPDTQY; J gene: TRBJ2-3; CDR3 length: 12; V gene: TRBV11-2
CDR3 protein: SASPGRRLYGYT; J gene: TRBJ1-2; CDR3 length: 12; V gene: TRBV20-1
CDR3 protein: ASTLKGGGTGELF; J gene: TRBJ2-2; CDR3 length: 13; V gene: TRBV7-2
CDR3 protein: ASSRNSGNTIY; J gene: TRBJ1-3; CDR3 length: 11; V gene: TRBV13
CDR3 protein: ASSEEGWGEWAASYNEQF; J gene: TRBJ2-1; CDR3 length: 18; V gene: TRBV10-1
CDR3 protein: ASSLPNRDSPYNEQF; J gene: TRBJ2-1; CDR3 length: 15; V gene: TRBV3-1
CDR3 protein: ASSLVPGQGQETQY; J gene: TRBJ2-5; CDR3 length: 14; V gene: TRBV7-2
CDR3 protein: ASTLRHPQPQH; J gene: TRBJ1-5; CDR3 length: 11; V gene: TRBV6-6
CDR3 protein: GTHRPPTEAF; J gene: TRBJ1-1; CDR3 length: 10; V gene: TRBV20-1
CDR3 protein: ASSLVGLAGSAETQY; J gene: TRBJ2-5; CDR3 length: 15; V gene: TRBV7-2
CDR3 protein: ASSPWTPGHNEQY; J gene: TRBJ2-7; CDR3 length: 13; V gene: TRBV18
CDR3 protein: SARRTGALETQY; J gene: TRBJ2-5; CDR3 length: 12; V gene: TRBV20-1
CDR3 protein: ASNRLAGGPGELF; J gene: TRBJ2-2; CDR3 length: 13; V gene: TRBV6-2/TRBV6-3
CDR3 protein: SASSVRGTEAF; J gene: TRBJ1-1; CDR3 length: 11; V gene: TRBV20-1